This entry concerns a single T cell receptor (beta chain). This CDR3 contains 15 residues. CDR1 and CDR2 from the germline V gene are MNHNY and SVGAGI (reference sequence). V trimming: 5 bases; J trimming: 5 bases; junction bases outside the gene matches: 9. The data derive from a study of blood T cell repertoires in COVID-19. On the study more broadly: The United States, Italy and Spain supplied acute and convalescent COVID-19 samples.

Clones were sequenced by immunoSEQ multiplex PCR, and TCRdb holds only the in-frame ones, with some missing. Among fewer than 150,000 clones, 75% to 90% were seen once, and the ten largest hold around 4.7%. The rearrangement links TRBV6-6 to TRBJ1-2; 9 positions match TRBD1. This receptor was taken from a human donor in a cohort sampled during active COVID-19. Sequenced sample: peripheral blood. CDR3 loop: CASSRPGQGYYGYTF. The DNA of the CDR3 is TGTGCCAGCAGTCGTCCGGGACAGGGATATTATGGCTACACCTTC.